Presented here are 21 T cell receptor beta chains from one specimen sequenced in a study of blood T cell repertoires in COVID-19. Method: immunoSEQ multiplex PCR; TCRdb's copy keeps in-frame clones and lacks some. The sample lists 300,000 to 450,000 clones, 80% to 90% occurring once. Sequenced input: PBMCs or T cells enriched from blood (not recorded which). The receptors were gathered from a man aged 18 to 30 who had recovered from COVID-19.

The V call is TRBV19, the J call TRBJ2-3; the match to TRBD1 covers 10 bases. Per the germline V gene, CDR1 is LNHDA and CDR2 is SQIVND (reference sequence). The CDR3 totals 18 residues. The J segment lost 2 bases and the V segment lost 3 bases, leaving 11 bases of the junction unmatched. CDR3 sequence reads: CASSMTWKGQGHTDTQYF. As DNA, the CDR3 is TGTGCCAGTAGTATGACCTGGAAGGGACAGGGGCACACAGATACGCAGTATTTT.

The V call is TRBV5-1, the J call TRBJ2-7, with unresolved D. This CDR3 has 15 amino acids. Trimming shortened V by 2 bases and J by 3 bases, and 15 bases separated the two germline ends. From germline, CDR1 is SGHRS and CDR2 YFSETQ. The DNA for the CDR3 is TGCGCCAGCAGCTTTCAACCTACCTTAAGCTACGAGCAGTACTTC. It codes for CASSFQPTLSYEQYF.

This sequence joins TRBV19 and TRBJ1-2; the D gene is possibly TRBD1 (5 bases). The V gene's germline CDR1 is LNHDA and CDR2 SQIVND (reference sequence). The CDR3 is made up of 13 amino acids. Trimming shortened V by 5 bases and J by 8 bases, and 15 bases separated the two germline ends. CDR3 loop: CASSPLPGEGYTF. The CDR3 nucleotides read TGTGCCAGTAGTCCCCTTCCGGGGGAAGGCTACACCTTC.

V gene TRBV9 combines with J gene TRBJ2-5; 8 bases agree with TRBD1. The CDR3 runs to 13 residues. Germline-derived CDR1 and CDR2 are SGDLS and YYNGEE. The V segment lost 7 bases and the J segment 5 bases; nucleotides outside the gene matches: 7. Written as DNA, the CDR3 is TGTGCCAGCGGTAGGACAGGGCTCGAGACCCAGTACTTC. Translation: CASGRTGLETQYF.

The J gene is TRBJ2-7, the V gene TRBV6-6; the D gene is possibly TRBD1 (6 bases). V lost 0 bases and J 1 base, leaving 7 bases between the germline ends. The CDR3 sequence is 14 residues long. Germline V gene lookup returns CDR1 MNHNY and CDR2 SVGAGI (reference sequence). The CDR3 is CASSYSGASYEQYF. In nucleotides, the CDR3 is TGTGCCAGCAGTTACTCGGGGGCGTCCTACGAGCAGTACTTC.

In its sample, this clone was seen once. The chain is built from TRBV7-9 and TRBJ2-3; the D gene is possibly TRBD2 (5 bases). The CDR3 runs to 14 residues. The V gene's germline CDR1 is SEHNR and CDR2 FQNEAQ (reference sequence). Trimming removed 1 base at V and 3 bases at J, with 8 bases between. For the CDR3, the DNA is TGTGCCAGCAGCTTAGTCGGGGAAACAGATACGCAGTATTTT. Amino acid sequence: CASSLVGETDTQYF.

This clone was seen more than once but under ten times. The chain couples TRBV13 to TRBJ1-2; D is unclear. Germline V gene lookup returns CDR1 PRHDT and CDR2 FYEKMQ (reference sequence). The CDR3 is 14 amino acids. With 0 bases removed from V and 5 bases from J, the gap between germline ends came to 10 bases. CDR3 DNA sequence: TGTGCCAGCAGCTTAGGAGAACGGGAATATGGCTACACCTTC. It is translated as CASSLGEREYGYTF.

This chain connects TRBV6-1 to TRBJ2-7, with D perhaps TRBD2 (5 bases). V shed 0 bases and J shed 4 bases, with 10 bases lying between them. This CDR3 comprises 14 residues. Germline V gene data show CDR1 as MNHNS and CDR2 as SASEGT. The CDR3 is CASSEASGLYEQYF. CDR3 sequence (DNA): TGTGCCAGCAGTGAAGCGTCAGGACTTTACGAGCAGTACTTC.

In this sample, this clone turned up a few times. This chain uses TRBV18 with TRBJ2-1; 8 bases line up with TRBD1. The V segment lost 10 bases and the J segment 8 bases; nucleotides outside the gene matches: 10. The CDR3 covers 13 residues. Germline-derived CDR1 and CDR2 are KGHSH and LQKENI. The DNA for the CDR3 is TGTGCCACCAGGACAGGGCCCTCGGATGAGCAGTTCTTC. This gives the protein CATRTGPSDEQFF. The full variable domain, completed using reference TRBV18 and TRBJ2-1, is NAGVMQNPRHLVRRRGQEARLRCSPMKGHSHVYWYRQLPEEGLKFMVYLQKENIIDESGMPKERFSAEFPKEGPSILRIQQVVRGDSAAYFCATRTGPSDEQFFGPGTRLTVL.

The V gene is TRBV6-5, the J gene TRBJ1-1; no clear D gene. The V end was cut by 4 bases, the J end by 6 bases, with 9 bases between. Germline-derived CDR1 and CDR2 are MNHEY and SVGAGI. The CDR3 has 12 amino acids. The CDR3 DNA reads TGTGCCAGCAGTTGGGTGGGAGCTGAAGCTTTCTTT. It translates to CASSWVGAEAFF.

Here the CDR3 DNA reads TGCGCCGGACAGTCAGATACGCAGTATTTT. Translated: CAGQSDTQYF. The genes are TRBV5-1 and TRBJ2-3; a weak D match, TRBD1 (6 bases). This CDR3 has 10 residues. Germline assignment: CDR1 SGHRS and CDR2 YFSETQ. The V and J ends lost 10 bases and 4 bases respectively, with 7 bases between them.

The rearrangement links TRBV27 to TRBJ2-1; 9 nucleotides match TRBD2. The CDR3 is made up of 14 amino acids. V lost 3 bases, J lost 15 bases, and 12 bases stayed unmatched. CDR1 is MNHEY, CDR2 SMNVEV, per germline (reference sequence). The CDR3 sequence is CASSFWREGLHPFF. DNA for the CDR3: TGTGCCAGCAGTTTCTGGCGGGAGGGCCTTCACCCGTTCTTC.

This chain connects TRBV3-1 (or the pseudogene TRBV3-2) to TRBJ2-7; tentatively, D is TRBD1 (6 bases). V gave up 4 bases and J gave up 4 bases, with 14 bases separating them. The germline gives CDR1 LGHDT, CDR2 YNNKEL (reference sequence). The CDR3 length is 14 residues. The DNA of the CDR3 is TGTGCCAGCAGCCTGACGCAGGGGTTGTACGAGCAGTACTTC. Its translation is CASSLTQGLYEQYF.

The rearrangement links TRBV21-1 to TRBJ2-1; the table names TRBD2, a call not compared with the DNA. TRBV21-1 is labeled a pseudogene. CDR3 length equals 17 residues. The CDR3 spells CASSNDLVAGAYNEQFF. In nucleotides, the CDR3 is TGTGCCAGCAGCAACGACCTAGTTGCGGGAGCCTACAATGAGCAGTTCTTC.

Points on this clone: The junction departs from the called germline gene at one end, perhaps through a read error. The rearrangement joins TRBV7-8 to TRBJ2-4; 7 nucleotides agree with TRBD2. Germline loops: CDR1 SGHVS, CDR2 FQNEAQ. The CDR3 contains 14 residues. CDR3 nucleotides: TGTGCCAGCAGCTTGGGGGGGACCAAAAGCATTCAGTACTTC. Residues: CASSLGGTKSIQYF.

This clone was observed once. The rearrangement joins TRBV30 to TRBJ2-7, with 11 bases matching TRBD2. The germline CDR1 and CDR2 sequences are GTSNPN and SVGIG (reference sequence). The CDR3 has 13 residues. The trim removed 4 bases at V and 5 bases at J, leaving 4 bases unmatched. The DNA for the CDR3 is TGTGCCTGGATTGGACTAGCGGGCCACGAGCAGTACTTC. This sequence encodes CAWIGLAGHEQYF.

Points on this clone: The sample carries other DNA sequences with the same CDR3. The V and J genes are TRBV28 and TRBJ2-7; D unresolved. V gave up 8 bases and J gave up 1 base, with 9 bases separating them. CDR1 and CDR2 from the germline V gene are MDHEN and SYDVKM. The CDR3 covers 12 residues. The CDR3 coding sequence is TGTGCCAGCTCTCCTCGTTCCTACGAGCAGTACTTC. Amino acid sequence: CASSPRSYEQYF.

This clone was seen repeatedly, ten times or more. This chain uses TRBV7-9 with TRBJ1-3, with a possible D match to TRBD1 (5 bases). V was trimmed by 5 bases and J by 2 bases, leaving 10 bases between them. The CDR3 loop spans 14 amino acids. Germline V gives CDR1 SEHNR, CDR2 FQNEAQ (reference sequence). The CDR3 loop reads CASSPTVAGNTIYF. Here the CDR3 DNA reads TGTGCCAGCAGCCCGACAGTAGCTGGAAACACCATATATTTT.

CDR3 in amino acids: CASNHEVTDTQYF. DNA of the CDR3: TGTGCCAGCAATCATGAGGTGACAGATACGCAGTATTTT. The chain has TRBV2 and TRBJ2-3; no clear D. Trimming stripped 7 bases from V and 3 bases from J, with 11 bases between. In germline, CDR1 is SNHLY, CDR2 FYNNEI. The CDR3 is 13 amino acids.

The CDR3 nucleotides read TGTGCCAGCAGCAAGGCCCGACAGGGAATTGGAGAGACCCAGTACTTC. It is translated as CASSKARQGIGETQYF. The chain carries TRBV5-5 and TRBJ2-5, with 7 bases fitting TRBD1. Germline assignment: CDR1 SGHKS and CDR2 YYEKEE (reference sequence). V was pared by 4 bases and J by 4 bases, with 13 bases of the junction left unmatched. CDR3 length equals 16 residues.

The chain links TRBV14 to TRBJ2-7; 9 bases map to TRBD1. The CDR3 is 15 residues long. Unmatched junction bases numbered 5, after V lost 3 bases and J lost 2 bases. Germline V lookup: CDR1 SGHDN, CDR2 FVKESK. This CDR3 reads CASSQGGTGTYEQYF. Here the CDR3 DNA reads TGTGCCAGCAGCCAGGGTGGGACAGGGACCTACGAGCAGTACTTC.